This is a list of T cell receptor beta chains from one sample in a study of T cell repertoires in cytomegalovirus infection. TCRdb called the reads again in MiXCR, with one record for every CDR3 protein. The repertoire holds some 220,000 distinct CDR3 sequences, with approximately 13% as singletons. Sequencing was performed on PBMCs. These receptors were taken from a human donor in good health (CMV status not recorded). Some clones in this sample may be carry-over from other donors' samples. Each CDR3 is given with its conserved first and last residue. A D gene is named only where the DNA matches it firmly. The listing skips clone size in some rows; elsewhere it reads once, few, many or a size class.

D | size | J | V | CDR3 | DNA
NA | few | TRBJ2-7 | TRBV19 | CASSPSRRDEQYF | TGTGCCAGTAGTCCCTCTCGGAGGGACGAGCAGTACTTC
NA | many | TRBJ2-7 | TRBV19 | CASSHLKSYEQYF | TGTGCCAGTAGTCACCTCAAATCCTACGAGCAGTACTTC
TRBD1 | many | TRBJ2-3 | TRBV7-2 | CASSFTGERTDTQYF | TGTGCCAGCAGCTTCACAGGGGAGAGAACAGATACGCAGTATTTT
NA | many | TRBJ1-4 | TRBV7-3 | CASSSRDGGEKLFF | TGTGCCAGCAGCTCGAGGGACGGCGGAGAAAAACTGTTTTTT
NA | NA | TRBJ2-1 | TRBV2 | CASSPSTDNFGDEQFF | TGTGCCAGCAGCCCGAGTACGGACAACTTCGGAGATGAGCAGTTCTTC
TRBD1 | few | TRBJ2-7 | TRBV19 | CASVGTEPYEQYF | TGTGCCTCAGTGGGGACAGAACCCTACGAGCAGTACTTC
NA | NA | TRBJ2-7 | TRBV29-1 | CSVGPSFSSYEQHF | TGCAGCGTTGGACCATCGTTTAGCTCCTACGAGCAGCACTTC
NA | few | TRBJ1-4 | TRBV2 | CASSEGFGTTNEKLFF | TGTGCCAGCAGTGAAGGGTTCGGGACGACTAATGAAAAACTGTTTTTT
NA | NA | TRBJ2-1 | TRBV4-3 | CASSQGTPGLSSYNEQFF | TGCGCCAGCAGCCAAGGGACACCGGGGTTAAGCTCCTACAATGAGCAGTTCTTC
TRBD1 | many | TRBJ2-1 | TRBV24-1 | CATSDSPGTGTYARKHEQFF | TGTGCCACCAGTGACTCTCCCGGGACAGGGACCTACGCGAGGAAACATGAGCAGTTCTTC
TRBD1 | few | TRBJ1-1 | TRBV7-9 | CASGSRRQGGTEAFF | TGTGCCAGCGGCTCCAGGAGACAGGGAGGCACTGAAGCTTTCTTT
NA | many | TRBJ1-1 | TRBV7-2 | CASITGMGRTEAFF | TGTGCCAGCATCACCGGAATGGGTCGGACTGAAGCTTTCTTT
NA | many | TRBJ1-5 | TRBV19 | CASSSSDSRPQHF | TGTGCCAGTAGTTCAAGCGACAGCCGGCCCCAGCATTTT
NA | many | TRBJ1-5 | TRBV7-9 | CASSTGLYQPQHF | TGTGCCAGCAGCACAGGGCTCTATCAGCCCCAGCATTTT
TRBD2 | few | TRBJ2-7 | TRBV20-1 | CSASLAGAYEQYF | TGCAGTGCCAGCCTAGCGGGGGCCTACGAGCAGTACTTC
NA | NA | TRBJ1-1 | TRBV5-4 | CACSPGHLDAFF | TGTGCCTGCAGCCCAGGGCACCTTGACGCTTTCTTT
NA | NA | TRBJ2-3 | TRBV20-1 | CSASLSRGSGTDTQYF | TGCAGTGCTAGCCTTTCTAGGGGTTCAGGCACAGATACGCAGTATTTT
NA | NA | TRBJ1-3 | TRBV14 | CASSQAPLGIRGDTIYF | TGTGCCAGCAGCCAAGCCCCCCTAGGGATCCGCGGGGACACCATATATTTT
NA | many | TRBJ1-5 | TRBV7-2 | CASSRSGNSNQPQHF | TGTGCCAGCAGCCGTTCGGGCAATAGCAATCAGCCCCAGCATTTT
TRBD1 | few | TRBJ1-2 | TRBV28 | CASSLRTGNNYGYTF | TGTGCCAGCAGTCTCCGGACAGGGAATAACTATGGCTACACCTTC
TRBD2 | many | TRBJ2-1 | TRBV7-3 | CASSLGGGATEQFF | TGTGCCAGCAGCTTAGGCGGGGGGGCAACTGAGCAGTTCTTC
NA | many | TRBJ2-7 | TRBV19 | CASSSAGSSYEQYF | TGTGCCAGTAGTTCTGCCGGAAGCTCCTACGAGCAGTACTTC
NA | many | TRBJ2-2 | TRBV6-1 | CASSSEGGDTGELFF | TGTGCCAGCAGTTCCGAGGGGGGGGACACCGGGGAGCTGTTTTTT
NA | few | TRBJ1-1 | TRBV7-9 | CASSLRREAEAFF | TGTGCCAGCAGCTTACGGAGGGAGGCTGAAGCTTTCTTT
NA | NA | TRBJ1-1 | TRBV6-2/TRBV6-3 | CASKQGAEAFF | TGTGCCAGCAAACAGGGAGCTGAAGCTTTCTTT
NA | few | TRBJ2-1 | TRBV9 | CASSVADIYNEQFF | TGTGCCAGCAGCGTAGCGGACATTTACAATGAGCAGTTCTTC
TRBD2 | NA | TRBJ2-5 | TRBV20-1 | CSFGGNQETQYF | TGCAGCTTCGGGGGGAACCAAGAGACCCAGTACTTC
TRBD1 | many | TRBJ1-4 | TRBV7-2 | CASSARGPNEKLFF | TGTGCCAGCAGCGCCAGGGGGCCTAATGAAAAACTGTTTTTT
TRBD1 | few | TRBJ1-2 | TRBV19 | CASSRDRGYGYTF | TGTGCCAGTAGTCGGGACAGGGGCTATGGCTACACCTTC
TRBD1 | many | TRBJ2-7 | TRBV3-1 | CASSQPGTGGEQYF | TGTGCCAGCAGCCAACCAGGGACAGGGGGCGAGCAGTACTTC
NA | many | TRBJ1-1 | TRBV29-1 | CSGGVGTEAFF | TGCAGCGGGGGTGTAGGCACTGAAGCTTTCTTT
NA | few | TRBJ1-4 | TRBV7-2 | CASSRRLAQTNEKLFF | TGTGCCAGCAGCCGACGCCTTGCGCAGACTAATGAAAAACTGTTTTTT
TRBD1 | many | TRBJ1-1 | TRBV7-2 | CASSTTTGGVGEAFF | TGTGCCAGCAGCACCACGACAGGGGGCGTGGGTGAAGCTTTCTTT
NA | many | TRBJ2-1 | TRBV7-2 | CASSSPGLGRNEQFF | TGTGCCAGCAGCTCCCCGGGGCTGGGGAGGAATGAGCAGTTCTTC
NA | many | TRBJ2-5 | TRBV19 | CASSRIIGGETQYF | TGTGCCAGTAGTAGAATTATCGGGGGAGAGACCCAGTACTTC
NA | many | TRBJ1-5 | TRBV5-1 | CASSIGSDQPQHF | TGCGCCAGCAGCATTGGGTCAGATCAGCCCCAGCATTTT
NA | NA | TRBJ1-5 | TRBV5-1 | CASSLEADQPQHF | TGCGCCAGCAGCTTGGAGGCCGATCAGCCCCAGCATTTT
NA | NA | TRBJ1-1 | TRBV29-1 | CSVMNTEAFF | TGCAGCGTTATGAACACTGAAGCTTTCTTT
NA | NA | TRBJ1-5 | TRBV4-2 | CASSQENTAGQPQHF | TGTGCCAGCAGCCAAGAGAATACAGCAGGTCAGCCCCAGCATTTT
TRBD2 | many | TRBJ2-7 | TRBV7-2 | CASRLTSGAREQYF | TGTGCCAGCAGACTTACTAGCGGGGCGAGAGAGCAGTACTTC
TRBD1 | many | TRBJ1-1 | TRBV7-2 | CASSLDRVHTEAFF | TGTGCCAGCAGCTTGGACAGGGTACACACTGAAGCTTTCTTT
NA | many | TRBJ1-2 | TRBV7-8 | CASSSTGNYGYTF | TGTGCCAGCAGCTCCACAGGAAACTATGGCTACACCTTC
TRBD1 | few | TRBJ1-2 | TRBV18 | CASSPQGTAYGYTF | TGTGCCAGCTCACCTCAGGGGACAGCCTATGGCTACACCTTC